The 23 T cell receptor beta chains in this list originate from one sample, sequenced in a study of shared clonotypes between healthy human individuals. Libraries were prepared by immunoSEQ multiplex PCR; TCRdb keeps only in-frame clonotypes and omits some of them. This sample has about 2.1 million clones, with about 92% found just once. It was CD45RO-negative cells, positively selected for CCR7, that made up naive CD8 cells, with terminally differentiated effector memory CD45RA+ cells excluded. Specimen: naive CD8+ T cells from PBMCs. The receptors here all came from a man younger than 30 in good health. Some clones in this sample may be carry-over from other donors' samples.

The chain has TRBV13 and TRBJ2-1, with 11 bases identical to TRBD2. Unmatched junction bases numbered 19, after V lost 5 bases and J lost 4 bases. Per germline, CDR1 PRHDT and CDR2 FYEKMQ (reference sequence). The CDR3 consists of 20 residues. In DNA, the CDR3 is TGTGCCAGCAGCCCCGGATTCGGGCTAGCGGGAGGCCGCCGGTACAATGAGCAGTTCTTC. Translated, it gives CASSPGFGLAGGRRYNEQFF.

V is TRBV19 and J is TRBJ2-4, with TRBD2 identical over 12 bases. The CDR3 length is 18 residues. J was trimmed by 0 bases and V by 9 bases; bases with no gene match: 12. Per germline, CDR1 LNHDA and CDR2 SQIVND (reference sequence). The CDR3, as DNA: TGTGCCAGCGCCAAGGGGGTGACTAGCGGGGGAGCCAAAAACATTCAGTACTTC. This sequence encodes CASAKGVTSGGAKNIQYF.

The CDR3 DNA follows: TGTGCCAGCACCCACGATTACAGCTCCTACAATGAGCAGTTCTTC. Protein product: CASTHDYSSYNEQFF. The chain has TRBV28 and TRBJ2-1; D gene uncertain. CDR1 is MDHEN, CDR2 SYDVKM, per germline. Between the trimmed V and J ends, which lost 7 bases and 0 bases, there was a span of 13 bases. The CDR3 runs 15 residues. Using reference TRBV28 and TRBJ2-1 for the parts outside the CDR3, the full variable domain is DVKVTQSSRYLVKRTGEKVFLECVQDMDHENMFWYRQDPGLGLRLIYFSYDVKMKEKGDIPEGYSVSREKKERFSLILESASTNQTSMYLCASTHDYSSYNEQFFGPGTRLTVL.

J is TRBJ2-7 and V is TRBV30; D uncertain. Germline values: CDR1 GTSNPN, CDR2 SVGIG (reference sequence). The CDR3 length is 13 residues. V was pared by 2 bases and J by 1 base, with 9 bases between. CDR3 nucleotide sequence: TGTGCCTGGAGTCCCCCTCTTTCCTACGAGCAGTACTTC. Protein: CAWSPPLSYEQYF.

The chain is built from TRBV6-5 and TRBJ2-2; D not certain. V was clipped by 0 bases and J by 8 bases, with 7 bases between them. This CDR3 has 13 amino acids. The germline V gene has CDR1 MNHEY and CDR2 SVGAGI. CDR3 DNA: TGTGCCAGCAGTTACTCGATGGTAGGGGAGCTGTTTTTT. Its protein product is CASSYSMVGELFF.

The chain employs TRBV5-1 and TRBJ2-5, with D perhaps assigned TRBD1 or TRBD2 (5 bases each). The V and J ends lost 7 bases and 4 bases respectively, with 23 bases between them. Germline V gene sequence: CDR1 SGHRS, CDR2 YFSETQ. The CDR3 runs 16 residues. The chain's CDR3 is CASHGKKGVGRETQYF. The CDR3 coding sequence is TGCGCCAGCCATGGGAAGAAAGGGGTGGGACGAGAGACCCAGTACTTC.

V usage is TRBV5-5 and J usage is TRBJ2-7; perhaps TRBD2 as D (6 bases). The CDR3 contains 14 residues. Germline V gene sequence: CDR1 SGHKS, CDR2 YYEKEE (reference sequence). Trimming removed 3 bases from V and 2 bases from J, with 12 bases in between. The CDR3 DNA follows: TGTGCCAGCAGCTGGGGGGTCGAAACCTACGAGCAGTACTTC. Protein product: CASSWGVETYEQYF.

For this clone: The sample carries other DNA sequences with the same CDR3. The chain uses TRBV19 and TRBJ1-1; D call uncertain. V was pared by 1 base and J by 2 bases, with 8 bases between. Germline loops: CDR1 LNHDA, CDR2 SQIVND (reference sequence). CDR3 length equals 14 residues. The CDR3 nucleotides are TGTGCCAGTAGTATAGTGGCCGGAAACACTGAAGCTTTCTTT. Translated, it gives CASSIVAGNTEAFF. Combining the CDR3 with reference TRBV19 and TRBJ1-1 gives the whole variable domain DGGITQSPKYLFRKEGQNVTLSCEQNLNHDAMYWYRQDPGQGLRLIYYSQIVNDFQKGDIAEGYSVSREKKESFPLTVTSAQKNPTAFYLCASSIVAGNTEAFFGQGTRLTVV.

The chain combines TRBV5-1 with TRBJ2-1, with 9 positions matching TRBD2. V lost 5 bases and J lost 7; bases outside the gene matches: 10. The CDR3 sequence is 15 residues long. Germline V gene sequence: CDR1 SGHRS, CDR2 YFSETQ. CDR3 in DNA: TGCGCCAGCAGTCGTGGACTAGCGATGGGGAATGAGCAGTTCTTC. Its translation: CASSRGLAMGNEQFF.

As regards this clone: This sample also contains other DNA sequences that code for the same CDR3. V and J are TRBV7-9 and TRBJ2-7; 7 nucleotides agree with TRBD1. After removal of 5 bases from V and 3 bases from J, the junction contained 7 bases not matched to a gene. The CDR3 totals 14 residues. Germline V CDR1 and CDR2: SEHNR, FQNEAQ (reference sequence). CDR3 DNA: TGTGCCAGCAGCGGTCCGGGACAGAGCTACGAGCAGTACTTC. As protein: CASSGPGQSYEQYF.

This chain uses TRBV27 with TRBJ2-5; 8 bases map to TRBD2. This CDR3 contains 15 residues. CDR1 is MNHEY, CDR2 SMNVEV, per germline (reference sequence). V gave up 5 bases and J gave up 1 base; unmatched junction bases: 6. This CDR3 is CASSLSGSPQETQYF. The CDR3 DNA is TGTGCCAGCAGTCTAAGCGGGAGTCCCCAAGAGACCCAGTACTTC.

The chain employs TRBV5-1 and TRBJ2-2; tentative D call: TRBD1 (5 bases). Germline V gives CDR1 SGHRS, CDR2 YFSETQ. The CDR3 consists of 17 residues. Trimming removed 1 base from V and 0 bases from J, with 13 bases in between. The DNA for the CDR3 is TGCGCCAGCAGCTTGCCGCGGACAAAGTCGAACACCGGGGAGCTGTTTTTT. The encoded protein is CASSLPRTKSNTGELFF.

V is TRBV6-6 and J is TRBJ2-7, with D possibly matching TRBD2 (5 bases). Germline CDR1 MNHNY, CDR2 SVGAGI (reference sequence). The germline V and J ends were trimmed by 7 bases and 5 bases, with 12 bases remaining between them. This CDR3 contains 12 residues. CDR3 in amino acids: CASTPGYNEQYF. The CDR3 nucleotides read TGTGCCAGCACCCCGGGGTATAACGAGCAGTACTTC.

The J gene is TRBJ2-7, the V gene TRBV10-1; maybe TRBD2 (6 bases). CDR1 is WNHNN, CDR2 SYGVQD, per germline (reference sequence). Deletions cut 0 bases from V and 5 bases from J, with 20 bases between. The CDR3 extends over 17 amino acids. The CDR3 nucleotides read TGCGCCAGCAGTGAGTCGAGAAGGTGGGAGGCGATCCACGAGCAGTACTTC. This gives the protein CASSESRRWEAIHEQYF.

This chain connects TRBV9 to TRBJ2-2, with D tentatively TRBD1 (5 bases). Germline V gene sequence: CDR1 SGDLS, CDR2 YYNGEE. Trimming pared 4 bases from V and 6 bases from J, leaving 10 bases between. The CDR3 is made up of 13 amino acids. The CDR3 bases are TGTGCCAGCAGCCCGGACAAGGCCGGGGAGCTGTTTTTT. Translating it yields CASSPDKAGELFF. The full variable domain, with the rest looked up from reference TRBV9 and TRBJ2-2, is DSGVTQTPKHLITATGQRVTLRCSPRSGDLSVYWYQQSLDQGLQFLIQYYNGEERAKGNILERFSAQQFPDLHSELNLSSLELGDSALYFCASSPDKAGELFFGEGSRLTVL.

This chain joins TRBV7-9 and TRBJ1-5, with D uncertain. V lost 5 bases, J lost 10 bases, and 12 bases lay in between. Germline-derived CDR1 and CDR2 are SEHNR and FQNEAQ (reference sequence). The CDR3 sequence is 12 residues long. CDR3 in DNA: TGTGCCAGCAGCAAATGGGGTGAACCCCAGCATTTT. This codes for CASSKWGEPQHF.

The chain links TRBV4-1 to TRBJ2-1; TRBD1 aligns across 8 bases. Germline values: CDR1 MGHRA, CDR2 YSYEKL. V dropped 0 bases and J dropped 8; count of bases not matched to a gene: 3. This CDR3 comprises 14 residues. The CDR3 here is CASSQEGQGYEQFF. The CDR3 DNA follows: TGCGCCAGCAGCCAAGAAGGACAGGGCTATGAGCAGTTCTTC.

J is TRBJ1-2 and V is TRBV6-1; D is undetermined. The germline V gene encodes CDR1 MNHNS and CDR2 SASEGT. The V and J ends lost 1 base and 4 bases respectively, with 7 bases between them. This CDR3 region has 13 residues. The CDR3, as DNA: TGTGCCAGCAGTGAAGACGGAGGCTATGGCTACACCTTC. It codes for CASSEDGGYGYTF.

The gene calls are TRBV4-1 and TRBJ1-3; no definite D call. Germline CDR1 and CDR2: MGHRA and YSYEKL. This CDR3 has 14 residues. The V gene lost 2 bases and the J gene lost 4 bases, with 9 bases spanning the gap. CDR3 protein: CASSQLPSGNTIYF. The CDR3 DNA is TGCGCCAGCAGCCAACTCCCATCCGGAAACACCATATATTTT.

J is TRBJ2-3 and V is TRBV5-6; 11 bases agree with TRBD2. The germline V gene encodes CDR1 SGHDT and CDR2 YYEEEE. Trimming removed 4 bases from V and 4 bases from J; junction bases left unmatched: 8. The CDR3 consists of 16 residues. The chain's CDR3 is CASSPETSGNPDTQYF. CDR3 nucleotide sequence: TGTGCCAGCAGCCCTGAGACTAGCGGGAATCCAGATACGCAGTATTTT.

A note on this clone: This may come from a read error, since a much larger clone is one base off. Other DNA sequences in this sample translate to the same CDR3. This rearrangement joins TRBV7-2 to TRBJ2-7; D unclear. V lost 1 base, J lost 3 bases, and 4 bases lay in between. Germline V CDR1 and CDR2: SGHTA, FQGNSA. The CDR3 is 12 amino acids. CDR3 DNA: TGTGCCAGCAGCTTAGGGGTCTACGAGCAGTACTTC. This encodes CASSLGVYEQYF.

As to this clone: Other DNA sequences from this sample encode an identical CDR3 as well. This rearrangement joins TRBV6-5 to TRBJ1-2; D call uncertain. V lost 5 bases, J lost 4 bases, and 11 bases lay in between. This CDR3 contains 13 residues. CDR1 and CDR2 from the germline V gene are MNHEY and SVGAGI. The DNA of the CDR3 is TGTGCCAGCAGTCCTCAGGCGGGCTATGGCTACACCTTC. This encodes CASSPQAGYGYTF.

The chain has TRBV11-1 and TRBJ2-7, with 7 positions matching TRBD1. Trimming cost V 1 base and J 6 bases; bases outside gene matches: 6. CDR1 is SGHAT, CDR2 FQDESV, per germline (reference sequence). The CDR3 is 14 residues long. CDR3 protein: CASSLGQGPTEQYF. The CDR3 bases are TGTGCCAGCAGCTTAGGACAGGGCCCCACCGAGCAGTACTTC.